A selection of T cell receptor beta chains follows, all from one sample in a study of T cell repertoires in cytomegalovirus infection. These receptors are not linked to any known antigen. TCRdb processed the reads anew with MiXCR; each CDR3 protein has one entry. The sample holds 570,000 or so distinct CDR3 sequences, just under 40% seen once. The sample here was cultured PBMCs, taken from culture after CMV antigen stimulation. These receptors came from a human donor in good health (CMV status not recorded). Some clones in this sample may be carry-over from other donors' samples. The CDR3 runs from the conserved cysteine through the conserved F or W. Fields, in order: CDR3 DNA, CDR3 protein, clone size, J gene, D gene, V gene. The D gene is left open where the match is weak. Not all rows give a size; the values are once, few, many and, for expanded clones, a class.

DNA: TGTGCCAGCAGACGGGAGCGGGGGAGCTCCTACAATGAGCAGTTCTTC; CDR3: CASRRERGSSYNEQFF; size: few; J: TRBJ2-1; D: TRBD2; V: TRBV6-2/TRBV6-3
DNA: TGTGCCAGCAGCAAACAGGAGACCGGGGAGCTGTTTTTT; CDR3: CASSKQETGELFF; size: few; J: TRBJ2-2; D: .; V: TRBV7-9
DNA: TGTGCCAGCAGCTTAGTACCCGGGGAGCTGTTTTTT; CDR3: CASSLVPGELFF; size: few; J: TRBJ2-2; D: .; V: TRBV11-3
DNA: TGTGCCAGCCAAGCCTCGGCGGGAATCGCTTACAATGAGCAGTTCTTC; CDR3: CASQASAGIAYNEQFF; size: .; J: TRBJ2-1; D: .; V: TRBV5-3
DNA: TGTGCCAGCAGCTCCCCGGGGGGGCCCTATGGCTACACCTTC; CDR3: CASSSPGGPYGYTF; size: many; J: TRBJ1-2; D: .; V: TRBV7-2
DNA: TGTGCCAGCAGCTGGGCTTTCTTGGGGACTGAAGCTTTCTTT; CDR3: CASSWAFLGTEAFF; size: few; J: TRBJ1-1; D: .; V: TRBV7-8
DNA: TGCAGCGTTGAAAATAGACGGACTAGCGGGGGGGCGAACAATGAGCAGTTCTTC; CDR3: CSVENRRTSGGANNEQFF; size: .; J: TRBJ2-1; D: TRBD2; V: TRBV29-1
DNA: TGTGCCAGCTCACCTCCAGGGTTCAGCTCCTACGAGCAGTACTTC; CDR3: CASSPPGFSSYEQYF; size: few; J: TRBJ2-7; D: .; V: TRBV18
DNA: TGTGCCAGCAGCGGGTATGAAGCGGTTCAAGAGACCCAGTACTTC; CDR3: CASSGYEAVQETQYF; size: few; J: TRBJ2-5; D: .; V: TRBV7-2
DNA: TGTGCCAGCAGCTATACAGGGTCCAATCAGCCCCAGCATTTT; CDR3: CASSYTGSNQPQHF; size: few; J: TRBJ1-5; D: .; V: TRBV7-2
DNA: TGCGCCAGCAGCCACCTATCCCATGAGCAGTTCTTC; CDR3: CASSHLSHEQFF; size: .; J: TRBJ2-1; D: .; V: TRBV4-3
DNA: TGCGCCAGCAGCCATTTGAGGGGAGGGGGGAACACTGAAGCTTTCTTT; CDR3: CASSHLRGGGNTEAFF; size: few; J: TRBJ1-1; D: .; V: TRBV4-1
DNA: TGTGCCAGCAGCTTGGGACTAGGCACCTACGAGCAGTACTTC; CDR3: CASSLGLGTYEQYF; size: .; J: TRBJ2-7; D: TRBD2; V: TRBV11-2
DNA: TGTGCCGCGGGAGACCCTAAGGCGGGAAACACCATATATTTT; CDR3: CAAGDPKAGNTIYF; size: few; J: TRBJ1-3; D: .; V: TRBV6-5
DNA: TGTGCCAGCAGCTTAAGGGGACCCTATAATTCACCCCTCCACTTT; CDR3: CASSLRGPYNSPLHF; size: few; J: TRBJ1-6; D: .; V: TRBV7-2
DNA: TGTGCCAGCAGCCCTCAAAATTTCGACGAGCAGTACTTC; CDR3: CASSPQNFDEQYF; size: .; J: TRBJ2-7; D: .; V: TRBV7-8
DNA: TGCGCCAGCAGCTTGGAACAGGCTATCTATGGCTACACCTTC; CDR3: CASSLEQAIYGYTF; size: .; J: TRBJ1-2; D: .; V: TRBV5-1
DNA: TGTGCCAGCAGCATAGTGGTGGATGGTGAGCAGTTCTTC; CDR3: CASSIVVDGEQFF; size: few; J: TRBJ2-1; D: .; V: TRBV5-4
DNA: TGTGCCAGCAGCTTTTCTGTCGTCGGCGAGCAGTACTTC; CDR3: CASSFSVVGEQYF; size: .; J: TRBJ2-7; D: .; V: TRBV7-6
DNA: TGTGCCAGCAGCTTCGGCTCCTCGGGGGATGAGCAGTTCTTC; CDR3: CASSFGSSGDEQFF; size: few; J: TRBJ2-1; D: .; V: TRBV11-3
DNA: TGTGCCAGCAGCTTAGCCCTCGGACAGGCCTCCTACGAGCAGTACTTC; CDR3: CASSLALGQASYEQYF; size: few; J: TRBJ2-7; D: TRBD1; V: TRBV13
DNA: TGTGCCAGCAGCCCGCGGCGGACAGGGGGTAATGAAAAACTGTTTTTT; CDR3: CASSPRRTGGNEKLFF; size: .; J: TRBJ1-4; D: TRBD1; V: TRBV7-2
DNA: TGTGCCAGCACCGTCTCCTGGGATGAGCAGTTCTTC; CDR3: CASTVSWDEQFF; size: .; J: TRBJ2-1; D: .; V: TRBV7-4
DNA: TGTGCCAGCAGCTTGGACACTAACACCGGGGAGCTGTTTTTT; CDR3: CASSLDTNTGELFF; size: few; J: TRBJ2-2; D: .; V: TRBV7-6
DNA: TGCAGCGTTGAAATCCAACGAGATACGCAGTATTTT; CDR3: CSVEIQRDTQYF; size: .; J: TRBJ2-3; D: .; V: TRBV29-1
DNA: TGTGCCAGCAGCTTTATTGTAGGGGATGGCTACACCTTC; CDR3: CASSFIVGDGYTF; size: .; J: TRBJ1-2; D: .; V: TRBV7-2
DNA: TGCGCCAGCAGCCCTTGGCCGGGACAGGGAAACAATGAGCAGTTCTTC; CDR3: CASSPWPGQGNNEQFF; size: .; J: TRBJ2-1; D: TRBD1; V: TRBV5-1
DNA: TGTGCCAGCAGCTTAGGAGTGGGCGGAGCCCCCTTTGGCTCTGGAAACACCATATATTTT; CDR3: CASSLGVGGAPFGSGNTIYF; size: few; J: TRBJ1-3; D: .; V: TRBV7-9
DNA: TGTGCCAGCAGAAAGTGGGCGGCCCGACTGAGGGGCTCCTATGGCTACACCTTC; CDR3: CASRKWAARLRGSYGYTF; size: .; J: TRBJ1-2; D: .; V: TRBV12-3/TRBV12-4
DNA: TGTGCCAGCAGCGTAGACCATGCCCAAGAGACCCAGTACTTC; CDR3: CASSVDHAQETQYF; size: .; J: TRBJ2-5; D: .; V: TRBV11-2
DNA: TGTGCCATCAGTAACAGGGGGACGAGCTCCTACAATGAGCAGTTCTTC; CDR3: CAISNRGTSSYNEQFF; size: few; J: TRBJ2-1; D: TRBD1; V: TRBV10-3
DNA: TGTGCCAGCAGCCGAAGCAGACAGGGGACCGGGGAGCTGTTTTTT; CDR3: CASSRSRQGTGELFF; size: few; J: TRBJ2-2; D: TRBD1; V: TRBV7-8
DNA: TGTGCCAGCAGCCGCGCTGCCCAGGGCGATTCACCCCTCCACTTT; CDR3: CASSRAAQGDSPLHF; size: few; J: TRBJ1-6; D: .; V: TRBV7-2
DNA: TGTGCCACCCGACTAGCGGGAGTGTACGAGCAGTACTTC; CDR3: CATRLAGVYEQYF; size: .; J: TRBJ2-7; D: TRBD2; V: TRBV7-2
DNA: TGTGCCAGCAGCTCGACATATCGGCACACTGAAGCTTTCTTT; CDR3: CASSSTYRHTEAFF; size: many; J: TRBJ1-1; D: .; V: TRBV7-2
DNA: TGTGCCAGCAGTTCAAAATACCCTACGGGAGCCAGCTCCTACGAGCAGTACTTC; CDR3: CASSSKYPTGASSYEQYF; size: .; J: TRBJ2-7; D: .; V: TRBV27
DNA: TGTGCCAGCAATACTACCCCCGAAGGGAATCAGCCCCAGCATTTT; CDR3: CASNTTPEGNQPQHF; size: .; J: TRBJ1-5; D: .; V: TRBV28
DNA: TGTGCCAGCAGCTTAAACAGGGTCGGCTACGAGCAGTACTTC; CDR3: CASSLNRVGYEQYF; size: few; J: TRBJ2-7; D: .; V: TRBV7-2
DNA: TGTGCCAGCAGCCTAAATGGGGTTTCCTACGAGCAGTACTTC; CDR3: CASSLNGVSYEQYF; size: few; J: TRBJ2-7; D: .; V: TRBV7-2
DNA: TGTGCCAGTAGAGATTTGGGGGGAGAGACCCAGTACTTC; CDR3: CASRDLGGETQYF; size: once; J: TRBJ2-5; D: .; V: TRBV19
DNA: TGTGCCAGCAGCATAAGCCGGGGATACGAGCAGTACTTC; CDR3: CASSISRGYEQYF; size: few; J: TRBJ2-7; D: .; V: TRBV7-2